The TCR beta chain described here comes from a study of blood T cell repertoires in COVID-19 (dated by TCRdb to about 2020). For the study in its entirety: Samples from collaborators originated in the United States, Italy and Spain and spanned both the acute and convalescent phases of COVID-19. The material from the prospective study consisted of cDNA or gDNA derived from T cells, B-cell-depleted T cells, or PBMCs. Subjects who had been exposed to COVID-19, were actively infected with it, or had recovered from it provided the deeply sampled blood TCRbeta repertoires that made up the dataset. A freely available public database, intended as a resource for researchers studying the immune response to SARS-CoV-2, is where the repertoires were released. Samples were obtained from the ongoing ImmuneRACE study (first 160 participants) and from over 1,000 subjects provided by 6 global collaborators. Nearly every sample came with metadata listing a de-identified subject ID, COVID-19 status, age in years and sex. Where HLA class I and class II types were available, the types were taken from metadata supplied by the sample provider, not from assay-based typing. Study-level results and caveats: How much clinical and demographic metadata was included differed by source and by participant, and the metadata was provided uncurated.

One collaborating source in Seattle enrolled patients while the patients were actively infected and followed the patients over time throughout the course of disease. The collaborating institutions used their own protocols to collect whole blood in K2EDTA tubes. For TCRbeta analysis, collaborator samples were shipped as frozen whole blood, as isolated PBMCs, or as DNA extracted from either sample type. The CDR3 starts with the cysteine, ends with the phenylalanine, and has 16 residues. This entry keeps only the CDR3 DNA: 48 bases, framed from base 1. Sequences SGHVS (CDR1) and FQNEAQ (CDR2) are obtained from the germline V gene. V lost 5 bases and J lost 1 base; the stretch between them is 14 bases long. For this clone: There is no known antigen for this receptor. No per-base quality is available; no much larger clone lies one base away.

TCRbeta CDR3 regions were amplified from genomic DNA using the immunoSEQ Assay, a bias-controlled multiplex PCR. As for the authors' bioinformatics: The number of nucleated cells in each sample was estimated from the amplification of reference gene primers within the assay. Sequence reads were collapsed and filtered to measure the absolute abundance of every unique TCRbeta CDR3 rearrangement. For each sample, productive Simpson clonality was calculated as the square root of Simpson's diversity index over productive rearrangements. TCRdb took over this immuneACCESS table, retaining in-frame rearrangements with V and J assigned. Such tables are incomplete; in checked studies, under half of the missing clones stem from an unresolved V gene, and the remainder is unexplained. The DNA was the basis for D and trimming; V, J and clone size are from that table. The sample includes about 24,000 clones, with more than 80% observed a single time. The top ten clones comprise roughly 2.5% of the sample.

Recombination linked TRBV7-8 to TRBJ1-4, and the D gene may be TRBD1, 5 bases matching. What was sequenced was peripheral blood. The receptor's source is a woman aged 70 to 79 with COVID-19, enrolled during active disease. The nucleotide sequence reads as follows: TGTGCCAGCAGCCCTAGACGGGGGGTAACTAATGAAAAACTGTTTTTT. Protein translation: CASSPRRGVTNEKLFF.